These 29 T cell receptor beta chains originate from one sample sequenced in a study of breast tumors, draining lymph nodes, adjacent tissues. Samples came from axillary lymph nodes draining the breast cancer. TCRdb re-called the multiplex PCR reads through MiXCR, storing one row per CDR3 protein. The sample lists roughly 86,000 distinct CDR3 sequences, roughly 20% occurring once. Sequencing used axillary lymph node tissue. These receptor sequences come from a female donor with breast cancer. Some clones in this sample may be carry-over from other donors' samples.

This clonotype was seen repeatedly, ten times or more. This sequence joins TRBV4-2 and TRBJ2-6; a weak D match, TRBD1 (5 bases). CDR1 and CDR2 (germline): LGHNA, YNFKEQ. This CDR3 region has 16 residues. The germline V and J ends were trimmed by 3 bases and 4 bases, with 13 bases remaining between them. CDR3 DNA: TGTGCCAGCAGCCACCTAGGGGTAGAGGGGGCCAACGTCCTGACTTTC. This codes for CASSHLGVEGANVLTF.

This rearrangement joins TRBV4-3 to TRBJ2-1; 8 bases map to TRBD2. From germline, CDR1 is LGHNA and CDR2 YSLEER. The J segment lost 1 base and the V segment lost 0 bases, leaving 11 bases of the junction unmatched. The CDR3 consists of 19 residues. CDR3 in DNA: TGCGCCAGCAGCCAAGATGCGGTCAGCGGGAGCCCTTCCTACAATGAGCAGTTCTTC. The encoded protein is CASSQDAVSGSPSYNEQFF.

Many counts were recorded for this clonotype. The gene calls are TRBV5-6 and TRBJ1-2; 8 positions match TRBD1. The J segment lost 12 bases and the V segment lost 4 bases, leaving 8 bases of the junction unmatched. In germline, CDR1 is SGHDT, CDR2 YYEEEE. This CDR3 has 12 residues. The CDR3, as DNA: TGTGCCAGCAGCCAATACAGGGGGGGCAACACCTTC. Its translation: CASSQYRGGNTF.

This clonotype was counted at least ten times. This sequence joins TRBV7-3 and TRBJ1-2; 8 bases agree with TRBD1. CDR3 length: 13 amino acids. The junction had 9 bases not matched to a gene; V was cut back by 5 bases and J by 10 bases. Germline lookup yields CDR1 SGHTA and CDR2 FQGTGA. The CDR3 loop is CASSPGTGRAYTF. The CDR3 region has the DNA TGTGCCAGCAGCCCCGGGACAGGCCGAGCCTACACCTTC. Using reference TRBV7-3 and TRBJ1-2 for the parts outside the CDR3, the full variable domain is GAGVSQTPSNKVTEKGKYVELRCDPISGHTALYWYRQSLGQGPEFLIYFQGTGAADDSGLPNDRFFAVRPEGSVSTLKIQRTERGDSAVYLCASSPGTGRAYTFGSGTRLTVV.

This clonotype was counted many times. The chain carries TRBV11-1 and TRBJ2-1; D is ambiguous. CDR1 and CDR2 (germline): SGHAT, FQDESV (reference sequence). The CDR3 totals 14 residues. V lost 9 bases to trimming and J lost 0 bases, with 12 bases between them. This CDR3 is CASRSSSSYNEQFF. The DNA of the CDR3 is TGTGCCAGTCGCTCCTCCAGCTCCTACAATGAGCAGTTCTTC.

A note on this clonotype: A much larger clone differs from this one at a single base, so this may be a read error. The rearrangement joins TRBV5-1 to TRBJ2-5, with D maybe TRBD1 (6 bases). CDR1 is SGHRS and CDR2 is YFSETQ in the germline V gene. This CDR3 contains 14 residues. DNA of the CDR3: TGCGCCAGCAGCGACCGACAGGTCCAAGAGACCCAGTGCTTC. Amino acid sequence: CASSDRQVQETQCF.

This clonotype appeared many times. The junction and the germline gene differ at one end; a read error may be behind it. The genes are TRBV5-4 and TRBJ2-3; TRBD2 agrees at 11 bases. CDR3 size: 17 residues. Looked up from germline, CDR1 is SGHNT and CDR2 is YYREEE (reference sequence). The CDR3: CASSATSGSRGTDTQYF. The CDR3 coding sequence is TGTGCTAGCAGCGCAACTAGCGGGAGTAGGGGCACAGATACGCAGTATTTT.

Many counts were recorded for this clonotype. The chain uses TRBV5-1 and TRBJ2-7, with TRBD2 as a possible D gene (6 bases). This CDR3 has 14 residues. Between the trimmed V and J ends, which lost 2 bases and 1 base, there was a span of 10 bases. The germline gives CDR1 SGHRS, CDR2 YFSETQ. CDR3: CASSFGSTSYEQYF. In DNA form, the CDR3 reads TGCGCCAGCAGCTTCGGGAGTACTTCCTACGAGCAGTACTTC.

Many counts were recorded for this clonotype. The DNA of the CDR3 is TGTGCCAGCAGTCAGCCGGGGGAGACCCAGTACTTC. The encoded protein is CASSQPGETQYF. The rearrangement uses TRBV9 and TRBJ2-5; D may be TRBD2 (5 bases). V dropped 5 bases and J dropped 5 bases, with 10 bases sitting between them. CDR3 length: 12 amino acids. Germline V CDR1 and CDR2: SGDLS, YYNGEE.

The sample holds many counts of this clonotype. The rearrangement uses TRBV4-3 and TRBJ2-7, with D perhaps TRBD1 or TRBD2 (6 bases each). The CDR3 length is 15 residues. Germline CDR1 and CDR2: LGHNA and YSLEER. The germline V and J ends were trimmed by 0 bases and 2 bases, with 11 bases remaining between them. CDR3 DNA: TGCGCCAGCAGCCAAGATAGGGGGGTCCCCTACGAGCAGTACTTC. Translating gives CASSQDRGVPYEQYF.

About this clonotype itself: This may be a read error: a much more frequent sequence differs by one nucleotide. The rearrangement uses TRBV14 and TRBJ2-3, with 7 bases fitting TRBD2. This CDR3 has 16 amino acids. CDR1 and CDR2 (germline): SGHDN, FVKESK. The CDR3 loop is CASSQVWGGEEDTQCF. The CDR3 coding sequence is TGTGCCAGCAGCCAAGTCTGGGGGGGAGAGGAAGATACGCAGTGTTTT.

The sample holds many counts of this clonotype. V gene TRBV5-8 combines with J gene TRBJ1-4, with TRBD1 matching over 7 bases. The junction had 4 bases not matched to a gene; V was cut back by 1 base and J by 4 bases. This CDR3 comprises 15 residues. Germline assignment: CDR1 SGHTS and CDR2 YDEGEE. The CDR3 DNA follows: TGTGCCAGCAGCTTGAAGGGGGCTGGTAATGAAAAACTGTTTTTT. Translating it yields CASSLKGAGNEKLFF. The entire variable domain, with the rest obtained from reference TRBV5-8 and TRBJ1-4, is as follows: EAGVTQSPTHLIKTRGQQATLRCSPISGHTSVYWYQQALGLGLQFLLWYDEGEERNRGNFPPRFSGRQFPNYSSELNVNALELEDSALYLCASSLKGAGNEKLFFGSGTQLSVL.

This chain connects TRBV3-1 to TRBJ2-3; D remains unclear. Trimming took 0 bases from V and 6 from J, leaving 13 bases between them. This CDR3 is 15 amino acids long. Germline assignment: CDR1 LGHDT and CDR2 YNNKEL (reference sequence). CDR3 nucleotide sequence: TGTGCCAGCAGCCAAGATGGGTTTCGGCGGGATACGCAGTATTTT. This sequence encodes CASSQDGFRRDTQYF.

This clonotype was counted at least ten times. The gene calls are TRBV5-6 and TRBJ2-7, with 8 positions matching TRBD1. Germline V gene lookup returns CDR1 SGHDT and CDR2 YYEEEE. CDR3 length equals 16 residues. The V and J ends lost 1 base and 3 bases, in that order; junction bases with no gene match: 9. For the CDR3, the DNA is TGTGCCAGCAGCTTGACCATGAACAGGGGGATCTACGAGCAGTACTTC. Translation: CASSLTMNRGIYEQYF. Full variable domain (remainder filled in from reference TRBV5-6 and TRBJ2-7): DAGVTQSPTHLIKTRGQQVTLRCSPKSGHDTVSWYQQALGQGPQFIFQYYEEEERQRGNFPDRFSGHQFPNYSSELNVNALLLGDSALYLCASSLTMNRGIYEQYFGPGTRLTVT.

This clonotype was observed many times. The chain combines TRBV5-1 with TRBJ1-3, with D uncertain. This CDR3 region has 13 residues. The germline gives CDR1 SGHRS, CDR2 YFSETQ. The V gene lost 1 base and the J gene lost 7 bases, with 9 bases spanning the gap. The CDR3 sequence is CASSLNDGNTIYF. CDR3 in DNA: TGCGCCAGCAGCTTGAACGACGGGAACACCATATATTTT.

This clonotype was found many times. CDR3 nucleotides: TGTGCCAGCAGCTTAGAGAGGGGCAATCAGCCCCAGCATTTT. As protein: CASSLERGNQPQHF. The J gene is TRBJ1-5, the V gene TRBV7-2; D ambiguous. There are 14 residues in the CDR3. V gave up 1 base and J gave up 2 bases, with 6 bases separating them. Germline V gives CDR1 SGHTA, CDR2 FQGNSA.

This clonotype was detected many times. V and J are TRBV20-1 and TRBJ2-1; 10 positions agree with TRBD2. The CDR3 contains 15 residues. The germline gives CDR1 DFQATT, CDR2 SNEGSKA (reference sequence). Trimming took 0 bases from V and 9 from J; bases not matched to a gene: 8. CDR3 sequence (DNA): TGCAGTGCTAGAGATATCCTAGCGGGAGTTGTTGAGCAGTTCTTC. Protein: CSARDILAGVVEQFF.

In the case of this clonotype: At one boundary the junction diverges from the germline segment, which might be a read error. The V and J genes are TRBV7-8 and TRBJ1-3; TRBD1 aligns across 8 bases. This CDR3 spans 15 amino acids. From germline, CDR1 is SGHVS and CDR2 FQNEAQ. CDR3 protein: CASSPGRGTGPSRSF. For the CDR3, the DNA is TGTGCCAGCAGCCCCGGTAGAGGGACAGGACCATCCAGAAGTTTT.

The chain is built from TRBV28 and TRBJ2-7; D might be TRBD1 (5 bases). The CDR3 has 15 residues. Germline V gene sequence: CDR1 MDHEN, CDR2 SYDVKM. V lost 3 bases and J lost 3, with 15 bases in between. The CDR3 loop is CASSFQGVGDYEQYF. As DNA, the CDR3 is TGTGCCAGCAGTTTTCAAGGGGTAGGGGACTACGAGCAGTACTTC. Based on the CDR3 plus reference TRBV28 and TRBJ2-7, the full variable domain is DVKVTQSSRYLVKRTGEKVFLECVQDMDHENMFWYRQDPGLGLRLIYFSYDVKMKEKGDIPEGYSVSREKKERFSLILESASTNQTSMYLCASSFQGVGDYEQYFGPGTRLTVT.

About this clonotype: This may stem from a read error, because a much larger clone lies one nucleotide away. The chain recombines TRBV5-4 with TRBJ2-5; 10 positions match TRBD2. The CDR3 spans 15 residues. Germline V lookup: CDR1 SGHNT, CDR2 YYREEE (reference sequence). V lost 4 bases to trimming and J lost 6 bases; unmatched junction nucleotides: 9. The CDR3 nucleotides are TGTGCCAGCAGCGATACTAGCGGGGAGAAGAAGACCCAGTACTTC. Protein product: CASSDTSGEKKTQYF.

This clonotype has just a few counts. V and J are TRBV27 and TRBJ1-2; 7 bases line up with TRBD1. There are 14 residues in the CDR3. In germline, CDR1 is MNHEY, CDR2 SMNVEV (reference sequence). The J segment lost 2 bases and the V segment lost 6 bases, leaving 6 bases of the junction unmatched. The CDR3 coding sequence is TGTGCCAGCAGGGGGGACAGAGCGAACTATGGCTACACCTTC. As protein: CASRGDRANYGYTF.

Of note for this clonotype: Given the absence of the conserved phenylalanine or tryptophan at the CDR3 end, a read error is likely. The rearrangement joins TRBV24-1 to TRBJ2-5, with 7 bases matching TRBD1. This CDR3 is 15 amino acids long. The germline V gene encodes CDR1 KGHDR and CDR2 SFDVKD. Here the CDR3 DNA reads TGCGCCACCAGTGAGACGGGACAGCTCCAAGAGACCCAGTACCTC. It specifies CATSETGQLQETQYL.

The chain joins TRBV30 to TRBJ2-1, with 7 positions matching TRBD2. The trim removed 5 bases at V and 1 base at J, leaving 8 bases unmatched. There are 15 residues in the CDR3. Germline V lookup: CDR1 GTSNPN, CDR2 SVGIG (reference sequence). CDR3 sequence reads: CAWGREGQSYNEQFF. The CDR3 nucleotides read TGTGCCTGGGGCAGGGAGGGCCAATCCTACAATGAGCAGTTCTTC.

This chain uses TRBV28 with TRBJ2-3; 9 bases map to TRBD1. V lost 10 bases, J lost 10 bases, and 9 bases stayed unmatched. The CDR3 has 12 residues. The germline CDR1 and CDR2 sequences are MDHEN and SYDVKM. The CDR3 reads CATTMTGGSQYF. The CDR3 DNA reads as TGTGCCACCACTATGACAGGGGGTTCGCAGTATTTT.

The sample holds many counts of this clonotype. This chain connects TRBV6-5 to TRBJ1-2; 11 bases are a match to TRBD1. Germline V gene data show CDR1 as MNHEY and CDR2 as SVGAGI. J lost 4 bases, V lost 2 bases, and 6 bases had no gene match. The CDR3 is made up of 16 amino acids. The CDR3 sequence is CASSYTRTGGGYGYTF. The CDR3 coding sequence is TGTGCCAGCAGTTACACCCGGACAGGGGGCGGCTATGGCTACACCTTC.

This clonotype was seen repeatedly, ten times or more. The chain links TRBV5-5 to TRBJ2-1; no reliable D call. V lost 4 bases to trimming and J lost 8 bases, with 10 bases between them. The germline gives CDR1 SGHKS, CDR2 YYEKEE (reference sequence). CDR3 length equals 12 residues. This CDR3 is CASSTALDEQFF. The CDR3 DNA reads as TGTGCCAGCAGCACAGCCTTGGATGAGCAGTTCTTC. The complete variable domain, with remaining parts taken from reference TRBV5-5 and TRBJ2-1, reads DAGVTQSPTHLIKTRGQQVTLRCSPISGHKSVSWYQQVLGQGPQFIFQYYEKEERGRGNFPDRFSARQFPNYSSELNVNALLLGDSALYLCASSTALDEQFFGPGTRLTVL.

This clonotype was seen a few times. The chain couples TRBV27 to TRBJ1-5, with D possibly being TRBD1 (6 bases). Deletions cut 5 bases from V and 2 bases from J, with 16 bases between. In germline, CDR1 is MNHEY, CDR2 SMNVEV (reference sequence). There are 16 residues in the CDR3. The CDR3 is CASSPSGGVGNQPQHF. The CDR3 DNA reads TGTGCCAGCAGTCCCTCCGGGGGCGTCGGCAATCAGCCCCAGCATTTT.

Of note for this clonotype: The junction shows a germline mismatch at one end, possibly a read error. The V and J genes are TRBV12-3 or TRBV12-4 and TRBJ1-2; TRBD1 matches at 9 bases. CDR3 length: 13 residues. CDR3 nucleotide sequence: TGTGCCAGCAGTCACACAGGGGGCCATGGCAACACCTTC. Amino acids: CASSHTGGHGNTF.

The CDR3 protein is CASSQEGLQTNTGELFF. CDR3 nucleotide sequence: TGTGCCAGCAGCCAAGAAGGGTTACAGACTAACACCGGGGAGCTGTTTTTT. The gene calls are TRBV4-2 and TRBJ2-2; D is ambiguous. The CDR3 is 17 residues long. The germline V and J ends were trimmed by 0 bases and 2 bases, with 13 bases remaining between them. In germline, CDR1 is LGHNA, CDR2 YNFKEQ.